This TCR beta chain was identified during a study of cytomegalovirus exposure and HLA in healthy donors. Findings and limits, study-wide: Segments of the TCR beta V type were, in most cases, productive about 90% or about 30% of the time in an earlier analysis. Later on, an analysis found that several of the most significant clusters appeared to be linked to common viral pathogens, which included parvovirus B19. Immune exposure was documented only through CMV serostatus.

Of note for this clone: Its antigen is unidentified.

13 Jbeta primers and 60 Vbeta primers were used for the PCR. Libraries were prepared by immunoSEQ multiplex PCR; TCRdb keeps only in-frame clonotypes and omits some of them. The table includes approximately 140,000 clones, about 80% detected once. The CDR3 runs to 13 residues. Looked up from germline, CDR1 is SGHAT and CDR2 is FQNNGV. The ends were cut back, 3 bases at V and 2 bases at J, with 8 bases in the middle. This chain connects TRBV11-2 to TRBJ2-7, with a tentative D call TRBD1 (6 bases). This sequence originates from a male donor in good health and CMV-seropositive. Sequences were obtained from PBMCs. CDR3: CASSFAGAYEQYF. The CDR3 DNA reads as TGTGCCAGCAGCTTCGCAGGGGCCTACGAGCAGTACTTC. Complete variable domain (other parts from reference TRBV11-2 and TRBJ2-7): EAGVAQSPRYKIIEKRQSVAFWCNPISGHATLYWYQQILGQGPKLLIQFQNNGVVDDSQLPKDRFSAERLKGVDSTLKIQPAKLEDSAVYLCASSFAGAYEQYFGPGTRLTVT.